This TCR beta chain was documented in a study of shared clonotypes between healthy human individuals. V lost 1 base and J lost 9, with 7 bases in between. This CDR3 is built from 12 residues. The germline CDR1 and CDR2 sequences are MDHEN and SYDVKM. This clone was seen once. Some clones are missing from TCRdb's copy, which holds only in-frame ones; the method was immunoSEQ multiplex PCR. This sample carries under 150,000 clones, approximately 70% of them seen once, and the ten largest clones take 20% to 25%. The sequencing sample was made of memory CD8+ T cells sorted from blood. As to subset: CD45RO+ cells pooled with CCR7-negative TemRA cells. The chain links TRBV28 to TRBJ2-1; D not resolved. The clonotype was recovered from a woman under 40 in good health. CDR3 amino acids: CASSLLGSEQFF. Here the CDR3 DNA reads TGTGCCAGCAGTTTATTAGGTTCTGAGCAGTTCTTC.